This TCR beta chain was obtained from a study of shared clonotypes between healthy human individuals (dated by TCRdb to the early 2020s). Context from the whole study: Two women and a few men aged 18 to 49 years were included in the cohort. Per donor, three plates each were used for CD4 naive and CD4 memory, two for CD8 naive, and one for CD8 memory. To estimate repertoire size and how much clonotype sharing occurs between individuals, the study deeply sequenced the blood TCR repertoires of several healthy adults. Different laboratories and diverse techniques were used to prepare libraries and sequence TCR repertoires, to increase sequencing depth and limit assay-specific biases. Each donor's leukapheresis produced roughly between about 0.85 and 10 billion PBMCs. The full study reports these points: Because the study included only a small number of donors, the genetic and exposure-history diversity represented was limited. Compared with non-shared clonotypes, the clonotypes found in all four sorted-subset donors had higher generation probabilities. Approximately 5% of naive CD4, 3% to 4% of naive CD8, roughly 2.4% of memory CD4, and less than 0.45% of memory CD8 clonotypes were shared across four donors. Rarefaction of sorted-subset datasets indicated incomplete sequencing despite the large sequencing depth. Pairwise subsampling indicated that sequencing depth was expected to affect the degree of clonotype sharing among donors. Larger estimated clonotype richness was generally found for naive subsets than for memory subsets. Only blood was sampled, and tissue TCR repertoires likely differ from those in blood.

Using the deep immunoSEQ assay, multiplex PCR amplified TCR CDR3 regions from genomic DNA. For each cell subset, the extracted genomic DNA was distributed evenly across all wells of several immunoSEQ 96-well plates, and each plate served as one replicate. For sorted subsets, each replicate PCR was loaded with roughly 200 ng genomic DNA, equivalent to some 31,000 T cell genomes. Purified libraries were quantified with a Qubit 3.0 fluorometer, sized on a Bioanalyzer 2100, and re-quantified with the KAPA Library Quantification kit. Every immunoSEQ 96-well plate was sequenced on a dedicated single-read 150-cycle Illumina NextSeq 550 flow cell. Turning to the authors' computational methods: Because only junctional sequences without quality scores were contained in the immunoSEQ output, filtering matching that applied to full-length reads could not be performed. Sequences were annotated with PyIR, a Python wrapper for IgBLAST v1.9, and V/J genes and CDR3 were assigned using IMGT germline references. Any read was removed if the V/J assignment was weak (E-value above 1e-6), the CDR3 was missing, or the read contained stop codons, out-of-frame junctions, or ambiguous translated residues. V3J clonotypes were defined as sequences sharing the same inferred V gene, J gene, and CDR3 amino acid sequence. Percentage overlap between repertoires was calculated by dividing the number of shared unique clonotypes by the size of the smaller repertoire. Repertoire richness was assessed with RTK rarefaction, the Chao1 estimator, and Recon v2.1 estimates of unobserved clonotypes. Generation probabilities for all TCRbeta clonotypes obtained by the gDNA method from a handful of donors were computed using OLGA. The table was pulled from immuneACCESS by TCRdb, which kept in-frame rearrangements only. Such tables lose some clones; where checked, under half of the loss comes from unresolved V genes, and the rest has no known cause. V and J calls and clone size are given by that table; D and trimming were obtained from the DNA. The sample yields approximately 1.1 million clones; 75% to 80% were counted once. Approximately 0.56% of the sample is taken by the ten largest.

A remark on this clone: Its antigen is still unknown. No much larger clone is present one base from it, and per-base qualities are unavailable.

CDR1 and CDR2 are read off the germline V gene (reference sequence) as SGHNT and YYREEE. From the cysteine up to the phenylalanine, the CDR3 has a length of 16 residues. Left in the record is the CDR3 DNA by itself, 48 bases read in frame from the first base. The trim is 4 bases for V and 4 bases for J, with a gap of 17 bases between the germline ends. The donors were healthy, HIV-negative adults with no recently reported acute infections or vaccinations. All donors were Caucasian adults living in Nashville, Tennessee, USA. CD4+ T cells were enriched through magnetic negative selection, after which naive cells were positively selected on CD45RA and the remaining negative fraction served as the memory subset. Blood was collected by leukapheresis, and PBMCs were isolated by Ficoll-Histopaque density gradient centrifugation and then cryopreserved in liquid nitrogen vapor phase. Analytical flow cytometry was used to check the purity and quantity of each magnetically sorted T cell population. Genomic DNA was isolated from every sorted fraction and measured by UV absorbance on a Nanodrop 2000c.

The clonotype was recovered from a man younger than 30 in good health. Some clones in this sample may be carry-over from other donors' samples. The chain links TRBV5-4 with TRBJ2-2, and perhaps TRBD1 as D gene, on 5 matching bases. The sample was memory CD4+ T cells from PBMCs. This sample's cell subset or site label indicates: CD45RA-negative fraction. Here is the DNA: TGTGCCAGCAGCGATAGCAGGGTGGGTTTCACCGGGGAGCTGTTTTTT. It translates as CASSDSRVGFTGELFF.